This T cell receptor (beta chain) was recorded in a study of blood T cell repertoires in COVID-19. About the research overall: Italy, Spain and the United States were the sources of the convalescent and acute COVID-19 samples.

A note on this clone: At one of its ends the junction is not consistent with the germline gene, which may arise from a read error.

In the study's own analysis: Amplification of reference gene primers provided the estimated nucleated cell counts. Libraries were prepared by immunoSEQ multiplex PCR; TCRdb keeps only in-frame clonotypes and omits some of them. The D gene and trimming were derived from the DNA, and the V and J assignments and clone size from that table. The data show 90,000 to 150,000 clones, approximately 90% seen once. Germline V gene data show CDR1 as LGHDT and CDR2 as YNNKEL (reference sequence). This CDR3 comprises 14 residues. The sample was peripheral blood. This receptor was obtained from a human donor with acute or convalescent COVID-19. The donor label of this sample is uncertain. The chain has TRBV3-1 (or the pseudogene TRBV3-2) and TRBJ2-1, with 7 bases aligning to TRBD2. The DNA for the CDR3 is TGTGCCAGCAGCCAAGAAGGAGGCGGGGGAACCCCGGTCTTC. Its protein product is CASSQEGGGGTPVF.